A single sample is the source of the 9 T cell receptor beta chains below, sequenced in a study of a mutant IDH1 vaccine in newly diagnosed glioma. The antigens these receptors bind are not known. Time point specified: week 47, end of study. Vaccine doses each comprised 300 ug of mutant IDH1 20-mer peptide, with topical imiquimod. Libraries were prepared by immunoSEQ multiplex PCR; TCRdb keeps only in-frame clonotypes and omits some of them. Of approximately 84,000 clones listed, approximately 75% are singletons. The specimen comprised PBMCs, sampled from a glioma patient whose treatment included an IDH1 peptide vaccine. These receptors all come from a man between 35 and 55 years old with glioma.

The chain couples TRBV15 to TRBJ1-1, with no clear D. Germline loops: CDR1 LNHNV, CDR2 YYDKDF (reference sequence). Between the trimmed V and J ends, which lost 0 bases and 2 bases, there was a span of 10 bases. This CDR3 has 15 amino acids. The CDR3 sequence is CATSRDIISNTEAFF. CDR3 bases: TGTGCCACCAGCAGAGATATTATTAGTAACACTGAAGCTTTCTTT.

The rearrangement links TRBV19 to TRBJ2-3; 11 nucleotides align to TRBD2. Per germline, CDR1 LNHDA and CDR2 SQIVND (reference sequence). The CDR3 is 16 amino acids. V trimming: 4 bases; J trimming: 0 bases; junction bases outside the gene matches: 3. In nucleotides, the CDR3 is TGTGCCAGTAGTAAGACTAGCGGGGCAAGCACAGATACGCAGTATTTT. Protein sequence: CASSKTSGASTDTQYF.

The CDR3 bases are TGTGCCAGCAGCTTAGGCCTGGCTCTGAACACTGAAGCTTTCTTT. It yields the protein CASSLGLALNTEAFF. The V call is TRBV7-6, the J call TRBJ1-1; D uncertain. The CDR3 extends over 15 amino acids. In germline, CDR1 is SGHVS, CDR2 FNYEAQ. With 1 base removed from V and 0 bases from J, the gap between germline ends came to 9 bases.

V usage is TRBV6-1 and J usage is TRBJ1-2; D possibly corresponds to TRBD1 (5 bases). V shed 7 bases and J shed 3 bases, with 18 bases lying between them. Germline CDR1 is MNHNS and CDR2 is SASEGT. The CDR3 is 15 residues long. The DNA for the CDR3 is TGTGCCAGCATGAGGACACTTTCTTCCGACTATGGCTACACCTTC. This gives the protein CASMRTLSSDYGYTF.

The chain is built from TRBV2 and TRBJ2-5; TRBD1 agrees at 10 bases. Gene TRBJ2-7 matches the end of the DNA better, so the J call may be wrong. This CDR3 comprises 14 residues. Germline CDR1 SNHLY, CDR2 FYNNEI. CDR3 nucleotide sequence: TGTGCCAGCAGTCCGACAGGGGGCCCCTACGAGCAGTACTTC. This codes for CASSPTGGPYEQYF.

This clone appeared a few times. V gene TRBV4-3 combines with J gene TRBJ2-2; the D is unclear. The V end lost 4 bases, the J end lost 5 bases, and 14 bases lay between the germline ends. Germline loops: CDR1 LGHNA, CDR2 YSLEER. The CDR3 contains 15 residues. The chain's CDR3 is CASSPHGALTGELFF. The CDR3 DNA is TGCGCCAGCAGCCCGCATGGAGCATTGACCGGGGAGCTGTTTTTT.

This clone showed up just a few times. The V gene is TRBV18, the J gene TRBJ1-3, with TRBD1 matching 7 bases. CDR3 length: 15 amino acids. CDR1 is KGHSH, CDR2 LQKENI, per germline. The J segment lost 7 bases and the V segment lost 3 bases, leaving 9 bases of the junction unmatched. The CDR3 reads CASSPGTVIGNTIYF. CDR3 nucleotide sequence: TGTGCCAGCTCACCTGGGACAGTTATCGGGAACACCATATATTTT. Full variable domain (outside the CDR3, taken from reference TRBV18 and TRBJ1-3): NAGVMQNPRHLVRRRGQEARLRCSPMKGHSHVYWYRQLPEEGLKFMVYLQKENIIDESGMPKERFSAEFPKEGPSILRIQQVVRGDSAAYFCASSPGTVIGNTIYFGEGSWLTVV.

The rearrangement uses TRBV5-4 and TRBJ1-4, with no clear D. Deletions cut 1 base from V and 5 bases from J, with 15 bases between. CDR3 length: 16 amino acids. CDR1 SGHNT and CDR2 YYREEE come from the germline V gene (reference sequence). CDR3 in amino acids: CASSLKSSRPNEKLFF. CDR3 coding DNA: TGTGCCAGCAGCTTGAAGTCTTCGAGGCCAAATGAAAAACTGTTTTTT.

The V and J genes are TRBV7-9 and TRBJ1-4; D is possibly TRBD1 (6 bases). V shed 1 base and J shed 0 bases, with 12 bases lying between them. This CDR3 is built from 17 residues. CDR1 and CDR2 from the germline V gene are SEHNR and FQNEAQ (reference sequence). The CDR3 bases are TGTGCCAGCAGCTTAGACGGGGGCGAGTCAACTAATGAAAAACTGTTTTTT. This encodes CASSLDGGESTNEKLFF.